The text below deals with one TCR beta chain. The antigen is undetermined. Additional DNA sequences in this sample encode the identical CDR3. This entry is derived from a study of shared clonotypes between healthy human individuals. Study-wide findings and caveats: Rarefaction exposed incomplete sorted-subset sequencing despite large depth. Generation probability values for non-shared clonotypes were lower than those for clonotypes shared by all four donors.

The assay was immunoSEQ multiplex PCR, and TCRdb's table has in-frame clones only and misses some. The sample contains some 2,500,000 clones, less than 95% of which appear only once. This CDR3 contains 11 residues. V was cut by 3 bases and J by 8 bases, with 7 bases left in between. Per the germline V gene, CDR1 is MDHEN and CDR2 is SYDVKM. J is TRBJ1-1 and V is TRBV28; no clear D. This clonotype originated in a man aged 18 to 35 in good health. Some clones in this sample may be carry-over from other donors' samples. The sequencing input was naive CD4+ T cells from PBMCs. Subset defined: CD45RA+ positively selected. CDR3: CASSFFREAFF. The CDR3 DNA sequence: TGTGCCAGCAGTTTTTTCCGGGAAGCTTTCTTT.